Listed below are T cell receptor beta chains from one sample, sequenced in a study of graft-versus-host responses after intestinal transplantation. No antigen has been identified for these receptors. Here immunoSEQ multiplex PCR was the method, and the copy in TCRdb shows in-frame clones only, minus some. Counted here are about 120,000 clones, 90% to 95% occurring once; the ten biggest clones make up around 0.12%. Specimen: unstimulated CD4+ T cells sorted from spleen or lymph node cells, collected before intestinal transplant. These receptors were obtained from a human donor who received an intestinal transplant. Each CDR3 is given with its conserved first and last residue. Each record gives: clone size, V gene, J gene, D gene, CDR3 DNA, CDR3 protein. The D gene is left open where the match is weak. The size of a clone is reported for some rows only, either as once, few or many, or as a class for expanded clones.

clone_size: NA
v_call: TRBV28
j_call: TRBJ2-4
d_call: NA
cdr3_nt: TGTGCCAGCAGCCGGGCCAAAAACATTCAGTACTTC
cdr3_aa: CASSRAKNIQYF

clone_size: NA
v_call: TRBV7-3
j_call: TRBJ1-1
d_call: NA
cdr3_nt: TGTGCCAGCAGCTTACGGTTCGGGGGAACTGAAGCTTTCTTT
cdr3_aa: CASSLRFGGTEAFF

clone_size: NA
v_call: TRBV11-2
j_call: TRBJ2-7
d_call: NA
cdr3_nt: TGTGCCAGCAGCATACTAGCACACGAGCAGTACTTC
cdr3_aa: CASSILAHEQYF

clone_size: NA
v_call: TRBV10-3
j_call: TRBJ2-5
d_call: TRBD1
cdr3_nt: TGTGCCATCAGGAGGGGGCCAGGGGTAGCGGAGACCCAGTACTTC
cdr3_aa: CAIRRGPGVAETQYF

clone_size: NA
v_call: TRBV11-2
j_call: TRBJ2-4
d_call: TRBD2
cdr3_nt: TGTGCCAGCAGTCTAGCGGGAAGGACCAAAAACATTCAGTACTTC
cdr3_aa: CASSLAGRTKNIQYF

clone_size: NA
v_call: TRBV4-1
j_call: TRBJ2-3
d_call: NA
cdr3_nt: TGCGCCAGCAGGGCGGGGCGGGTAGGCAGCCGCACAGATACGCAGTATTTT
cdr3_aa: CASRAGRVGSRTDTQYF

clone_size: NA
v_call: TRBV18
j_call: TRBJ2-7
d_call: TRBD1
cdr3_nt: TGTGCCAGCTCACCACTTGACGGACAGGGGGCCGAGCAGTACTTC
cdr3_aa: CASSPLDGQGAEQYF

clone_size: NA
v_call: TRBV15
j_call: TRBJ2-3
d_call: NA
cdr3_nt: TGTGCCACCAGCAGAGATTGGTTTGGTACGCAGTATTTT
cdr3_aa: CATSRDWFGTQYF

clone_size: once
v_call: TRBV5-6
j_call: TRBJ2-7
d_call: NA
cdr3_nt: TGTGCCAGCAGCCGAACTACCAACAGGGAATTCGCCTACGAGCAGTACTTC
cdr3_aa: CASSRTTNREFAYEQYF

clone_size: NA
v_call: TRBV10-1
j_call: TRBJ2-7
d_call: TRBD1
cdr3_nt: TGCGCCAGCAGCTCTGCCGGGACAGGGGGAAACGAGCAGTACTTC
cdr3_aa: CASSSAGTGGNEQYF

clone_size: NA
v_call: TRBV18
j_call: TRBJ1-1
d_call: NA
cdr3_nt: TGTGCCAGCTCCCTAGCCTGGGTAAAGACTGAAGCTTTCTTT
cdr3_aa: CASSLAWVKTEAFF

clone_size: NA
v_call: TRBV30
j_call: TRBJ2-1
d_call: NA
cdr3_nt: TGTGCCTGGGACCGACAGGGCGGGGGCGATGAGCAGTTCTTC
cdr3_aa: CAWDRQGGGDEQFF

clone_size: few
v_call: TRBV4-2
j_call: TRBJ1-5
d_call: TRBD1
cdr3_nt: TGTGCCAGCAGCCTTCGGACAGGACTGAATCAGCCCCAGCATTTT
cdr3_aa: CASSLRTGLNQPQHF

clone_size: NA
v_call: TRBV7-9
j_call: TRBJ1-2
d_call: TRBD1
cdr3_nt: TGTGCCAGCAAGGGGGCGTCGGGGCAAGGCTACACCTTC
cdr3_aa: CASKGASGQGYTF

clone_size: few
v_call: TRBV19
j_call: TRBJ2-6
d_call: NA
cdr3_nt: TGTGCCAGTAGTATCAGGGACGGGGCCAACGTCCTGACTTTC
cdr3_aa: CASSIRDGANVLTF

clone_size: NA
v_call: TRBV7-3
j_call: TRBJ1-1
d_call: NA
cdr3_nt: TGTGCCAGCAGCGCGACCCCCCGTGGCACTGAAGCTTTCTTT
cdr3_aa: CASSATPRGTEAFF

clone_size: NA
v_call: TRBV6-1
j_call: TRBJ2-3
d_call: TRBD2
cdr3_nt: TGTGCCAGCAGTGAGCGAGCGGGGGGGGCAGATACGCAGTATTTT
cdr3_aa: CASSERAGGADTQYF

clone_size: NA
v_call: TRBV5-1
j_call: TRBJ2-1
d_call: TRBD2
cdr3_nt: TGCGCCAGCAGCTTGATTCCTCCGGGACTAGCGGACAATGAGCAGTTCTTC
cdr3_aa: CASSLIPPGLADNEQFF

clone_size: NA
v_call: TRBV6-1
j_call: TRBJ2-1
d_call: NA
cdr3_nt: TGTGCCAGCAGTGAATACCTGTACAATTTGGAGCAGTTCTTC
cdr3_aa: CASSEYLYNLEQFF

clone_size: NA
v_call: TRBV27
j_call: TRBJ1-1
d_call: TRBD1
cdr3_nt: TGTGCCAGCAGTCTTGAGGGGGCCACTGAAGCTTTCTTT
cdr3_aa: CASSLEGATEAFF

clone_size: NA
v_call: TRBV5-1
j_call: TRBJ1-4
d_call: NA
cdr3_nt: TGCGCCAGCAGCGGCGGGACACCTTCAACTAATGAAAAACTGTTTTTT
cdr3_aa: CASSGGTPSTNEKLFF

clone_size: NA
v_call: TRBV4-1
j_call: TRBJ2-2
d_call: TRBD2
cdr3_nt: TGCGCCAGCAGCCAAGAGGGGGCGGGAGGGATTACCGGGGAGCTGTTTTTT
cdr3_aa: CASSQEGAGGITGELFF

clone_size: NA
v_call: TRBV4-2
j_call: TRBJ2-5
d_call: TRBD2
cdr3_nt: TGTGCCAGCAGCCATCAAAGCGGGGTATGGGAGACCCAGTACTTC
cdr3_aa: CASSHQSGVWETQYF

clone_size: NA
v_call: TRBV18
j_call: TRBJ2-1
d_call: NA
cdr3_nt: TGTGCCAGCTCACCGAGAAACAATGAGCAGTTCTTC
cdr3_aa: CASSPRNNEQFF

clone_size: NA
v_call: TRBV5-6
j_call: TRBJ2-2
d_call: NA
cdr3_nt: TGTGCCAGCAGTTACGGACTAACCCCTCGCGGCACCGGGGAGCTGTTTTTT
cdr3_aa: CASSYGLTPRGTGELFF

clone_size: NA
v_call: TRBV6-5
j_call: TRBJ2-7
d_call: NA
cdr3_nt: TGTGCCAGCAGTTGGGAAGGGATCGACGAGCAGTACTTC
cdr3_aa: CASSWEGIDEQYF

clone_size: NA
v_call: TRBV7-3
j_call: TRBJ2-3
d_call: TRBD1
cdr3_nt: TGTGCCAGCAGCTTCGGACAGGGGGCAGATACGCAGTATTTT
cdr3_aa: CASSFGQGADTQYF

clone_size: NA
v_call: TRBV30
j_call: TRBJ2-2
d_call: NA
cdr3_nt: TGTGCCTGGAGTGAGGGGTCGGTGTACACCGGGGAGCTGTTTTTT
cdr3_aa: CAWSEGSVYTGELFF

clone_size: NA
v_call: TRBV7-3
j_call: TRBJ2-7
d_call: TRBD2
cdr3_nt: TGTGCCAGCAGCTTATTGGCGGGAGTCTACGAGCAGTACTTC
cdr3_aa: CASSLLAGVYEQYF

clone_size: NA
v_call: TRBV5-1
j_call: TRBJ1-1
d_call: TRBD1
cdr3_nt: TGCGCCAGCAGGCGGGACAGTTGGGGCAGGGAAGCTTTCTTT
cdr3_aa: CASRRDSWGREAFF

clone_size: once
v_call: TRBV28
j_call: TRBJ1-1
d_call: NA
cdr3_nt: TGTGCCAGCAGTTTGAGCGGGGGGATTCTGAACACTGAAGCTTTCTTT
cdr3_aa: CASSLSGGILNTEAFF

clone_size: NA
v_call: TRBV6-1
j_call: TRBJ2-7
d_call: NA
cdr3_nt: TGTGCCAGCAGTGAATCTTTCGGGGGCTACGAGAGGTACGAGCAGTACTTC
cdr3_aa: CASSESFGGYERYEQYF

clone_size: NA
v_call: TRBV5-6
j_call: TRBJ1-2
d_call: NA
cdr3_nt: TGTGCCAGCAGCTTGATTGGGGCAGGTATCGGGTATGGCTACACCTTC
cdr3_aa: CASSLIGAGIGYGYTF